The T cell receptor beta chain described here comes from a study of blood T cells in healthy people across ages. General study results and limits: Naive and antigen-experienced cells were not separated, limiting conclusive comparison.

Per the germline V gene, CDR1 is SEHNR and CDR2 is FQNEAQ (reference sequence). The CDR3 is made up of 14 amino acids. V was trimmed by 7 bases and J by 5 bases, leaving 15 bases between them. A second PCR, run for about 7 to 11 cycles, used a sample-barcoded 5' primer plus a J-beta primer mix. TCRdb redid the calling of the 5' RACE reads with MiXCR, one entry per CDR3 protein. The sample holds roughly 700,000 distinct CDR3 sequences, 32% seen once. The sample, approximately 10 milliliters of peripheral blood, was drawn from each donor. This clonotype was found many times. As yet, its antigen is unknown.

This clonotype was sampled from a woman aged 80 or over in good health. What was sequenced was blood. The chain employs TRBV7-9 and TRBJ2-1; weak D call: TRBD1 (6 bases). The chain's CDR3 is CASTRGGSDNEQFF. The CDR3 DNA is TGTGCCAGCACCCGAGGGGGTTCCGACAATGAGCAGTTCTTC.